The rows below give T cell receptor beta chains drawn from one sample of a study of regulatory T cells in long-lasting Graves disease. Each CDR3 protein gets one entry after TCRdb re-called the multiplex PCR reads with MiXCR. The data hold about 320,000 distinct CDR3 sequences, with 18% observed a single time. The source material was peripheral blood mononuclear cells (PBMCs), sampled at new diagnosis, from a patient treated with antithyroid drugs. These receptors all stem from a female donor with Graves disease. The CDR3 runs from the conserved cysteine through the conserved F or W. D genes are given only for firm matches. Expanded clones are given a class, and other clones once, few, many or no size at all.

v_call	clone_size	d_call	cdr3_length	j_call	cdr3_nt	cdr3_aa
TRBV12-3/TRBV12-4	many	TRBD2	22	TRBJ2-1	TGTGCCAGCAGTTTGGGGGGGGGGACTAGCGGGAGGGCCGGAGGATCCTACAATGAGCAGTTCTTC	CASSLGGGTSGRAGGSYNEQFF
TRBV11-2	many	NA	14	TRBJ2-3	TGTGCCAGCAGCCTCCAAAAGGCCCCAGATACGCAGTATTTT	CASSLQKAPDTQYF
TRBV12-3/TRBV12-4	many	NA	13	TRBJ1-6	TGTGCCAGCAGTTTAGCGCCCGGTTCACCCCTCCACTTT	CASSLAPGSPLHF
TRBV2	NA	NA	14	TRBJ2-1	TGTGCCAGCAGTGAGGGACTTCCCTACAATGAGCAGTTCTTC	CASSEGLPYNEQFF
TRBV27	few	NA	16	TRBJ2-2	TGTGCCAGCAGTTTAGAGCCCCCCCCGAACACCGGGGAGCTGTTTTTT	CASSLEPPPNTGELFF
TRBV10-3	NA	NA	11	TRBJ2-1	TGTGCCATCAGTGTGGGTGTTGAGCAGTTCTTC	CAISVGVEQFF
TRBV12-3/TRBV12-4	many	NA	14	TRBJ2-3	TGTGCCAGCAGTTTGGGGGGCCTCACAACTACGCAGTATTTT	CASSLGGLTTTQYF
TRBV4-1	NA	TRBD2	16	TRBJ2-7	TGCGCCAGCAGCCAAGATCGCCTAGCGGTTAACTACGAGCAGTACTTC	CASSQDRLAVNYEQYF
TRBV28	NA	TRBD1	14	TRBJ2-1	TGTGCCAGTTGTCCCGGGACAGCCCACAATGAGCAGTTCTTC	CASCPGTAHNEQFF
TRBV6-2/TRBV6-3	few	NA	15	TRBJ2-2	TGTGCCAGCAGTACCACTCGGACGAGTCCCAGGGAGCTGTTTTTT	CASSTTRTSPRELFF
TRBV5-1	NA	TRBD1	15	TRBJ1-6	TGCGCCAGCAGCCCCGGGGACAGGGAAGGCTCACCCCTCCACTTT	CASSPGDREGSPLHF
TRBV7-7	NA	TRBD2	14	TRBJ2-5	TGTGCTAGCAGCCCAAGCGGGGGCGCGGGGACCCAGTACTTC	CASSPSGGAGTQYF
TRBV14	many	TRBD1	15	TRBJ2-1	TGTGCCAGCAGCCAGACAGGGGCCTCCTACAATGAGCAGTTCTTC	CASSQTGASYNEQFF
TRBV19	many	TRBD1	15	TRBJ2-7	TGTGCCAGTAGTATGAAGACAGGGAGCTCCTACGAGCAGTACTTC	CASSMKTGSSYEQYF
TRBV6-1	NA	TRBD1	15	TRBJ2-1	TGTGCCAGCAGTGACTCCGGGACAGGGTACAATGAGCAGTTCTTC	CASSDSGTGYNEQFF
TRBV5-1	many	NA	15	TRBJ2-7	TGCGCCAGCAGCCCGCGTGGGGCCCGCTCCTACGAGCAGTACTTC	CASSPRGARSYEQYF
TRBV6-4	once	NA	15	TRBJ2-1	TGTGCCAGCAGTGAAGGAACGGGCCCAAGGGATGAGCAGTTCTTC	CASSEGTGPRDEQFF
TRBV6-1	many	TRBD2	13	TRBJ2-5	TGTGCCAGCAGAAGACCGGGAGGGGAGACCCAGTACTTC	CASRRPGGETQYF
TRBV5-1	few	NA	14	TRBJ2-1	TGCGCCAGCAACTTGGGTGTCTTGAACAATGAGCAGTTCTTC	CASNLGVLNNEQFF
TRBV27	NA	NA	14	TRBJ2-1	TGTGCCACCGAAAGGAGGGGATTGTACAATGAGCAGTTCTTC	CATERRGLYNEQFF
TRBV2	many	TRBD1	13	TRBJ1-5	TGTGCCAGCAGCCCAGGACAGGGACAGCCCCAGCATTTT	CASSPGQGQPQHF
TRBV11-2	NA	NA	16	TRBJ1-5	TGTGCCAGCAGCTTAGAACAGGGCAGTAGCAATCAGCCCCAGCATTTT	CASSLEQGSSNQPQHF
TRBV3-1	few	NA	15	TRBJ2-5	TGTGCCAGCAGCCAAGGGAGACGGGGGCTGGAGACCCAGTACTTC	CASSQGRRGLETQYF
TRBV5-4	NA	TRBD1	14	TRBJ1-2	TGTGCCAGCAGCCAAATCGGACAGGCCTATGGCTACACCTTC	CASSQIGQAYGYTF
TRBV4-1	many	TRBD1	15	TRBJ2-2	TGCGCCAGCAGCAATCGACAGGGGAACACCGGGGAGCTGTTTTTT	CASSNRQGNTGELFF
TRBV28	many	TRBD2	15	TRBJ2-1	TGTGCCAGCAACTTAAGCGGGAGGGAGTACAATGAGCAGTTCTTC	CASNLSGREYNEQFF
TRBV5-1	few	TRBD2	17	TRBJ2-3	TGCGCCAGCAGCTTCTCTCGACTAGCGGGCCTCACAGATACGCAGTATTTT	CASSFSRLAGLTDTQYF